The 31 T cell receptor beta chains given below trace back to one sample, sequenced in a study of T-cell memory formation after mild COVID-19. One entry per CDR3 protein, called by TCRdb with MiXCR from the 5' RACE reads. The sample records about 390,000 distinct CDR3 sequences, approximately 16% being singletons. The material sequenced was PBMCs or a T cell subset sorted from them (not recorded which). These receptors originate from a man aged 18 to 29 who had mild COVID-19 (a few samples of this study predate the infection). Cell type and time point are not known.

This clonotype was observed a handful of times. The chain employs TRBV7-3 and TRBJ1-3, with a weak D call TRBD1 (5 bases). Trimming cost V 5 bases and J 0 bases, with 14 bases left between them. The germline V gene has CDR1 SGHTA and CDR2 FQGTGA. This CDR3 region has 16 residues. The CDR3 nucleotides are TGTGCCAGCAGCGTAGAGGGACCGGGCTCTGGAAACACCATATATTTT. This gives the protein CASSVEGPGSGNTIYF.

This clonotype was detected many times. This chain links TRBV5-1 with TRBJ2-1, with TRBD2 as a possible D gene (7 bases). V was shortened by 4 bases and J by 8 bases, with 19 bases between the two germline ends. The germline V gene has CDR1 SGHRS and CDR2 YFSETQ. This CDR3 region has 15 residues. This chain's CDR3 is CASSLGGGAGDEQFF. The CDR3 region has the DNA TGCGCCAGCAGCCTCGGAGGGGGGGCCGGGGATGAGCAGTTCTTC.

This clonotype was seen a few times. The chain has TRBV6-5 and TRBJ1-4, with 8 bases identical to TRBD1. Unmatched junction bases numbered 10, after V lost 6 bases and J lost 4 bases. CDR1 and CDR2 (germline): MNHEY, SVGAGI. The CDR3 consists of 16 residues. The CDR3 DNA is TGTGCCAGCAGCATTACAGGGGGAAGAAGTAATGAAAAACTGTTTTTT. This translates into CASSITGGRSNEKLFF.

The V and J genes are TRBV10-3 and TRBJ2-5; D is uncertain. Germline V gene lookup returns CDR1 ENHRY and CDR2 SYGVKD. V was trimmed by 9 bases and J by 2 bases, leaving 4 bases between them. The CDR3 sequence is 10 residues long. For the CDR3, the DNA is TGTGCCATAGGGCAAGAGACCCAGTACTTC. Amino acids: CAIGQETQYF.

The sample holds a few counts of this clonotype. The V gene is TRBV9, the J gene TRBJ2-3; 10 bases line up with TRBD2. The V gene's germline CDR1 is SGDLS and CDR2 YYNGEE. Trimming removed 7 bases from V and 3 bases from J; junction bases left unmatched: 11. The CDR3 has 16 amino acids. In nucleotides, the CDR3 is TGTGCCAGCGGAATAGCGGGGGGATCCTCTACAGATACGCAGTATTTT. Residues: CASGIAGGSSTDTQYF.

The chain is built from TRBV5-1 and TRBJ1-3; weak D call: TRBD1 (6 bases). CDR1 SGHRS and CDR2 YFSETQ come from the germline V gene. V lost 0 bases, J lost 0 bases, and 10 bases lay in between. This CDR3 region has 16 residues. CDR3 residues: CASSLEGHISGNTIYF. The CDR3 nucleotides read TGCGCCAGCAGCTTGGAGGGACACATCTCTGGAAACACCATATATTTT. The full variable domain, its missing parts supplied by reference TRBV5-1 and TRBJ1-3, is KAGVTQTPRYLIKTRGQQVTLSCSPISGHRSVSWYQQTPGQGLQFLFEYFSETQRNKGNFPGRFSGRQFSNSRSEMNVSTLELGDSALYLCASSLEGHISGNTIYFGEGSWLTVV.

This clonotype was recorded a few times. J is TRBJ2-1 and V is TRBV6-6; 7 bases are shared with TRBD1. The V segment lost 11 bases and the J segment 1 base; nucleotides outside the gene matches: 8. Germline V gene lookup returns CDR1 MNHNY and CDR2 SVGAGI (reference sequence). The CDR3 is 14 amino acids. CDR3 sequence reads: CAGRQGPSYNEQFF. CDR3 nucleotides: TGTGCCGGTCGACAGGGCCCATCCTACAATGAGCAGTTCTTC.

The rearrangement joins TRBV15 to TRBJ1-2; weak D call: TRBD1 (6 bases). The germline gives CDR1 LNHNV, CDR2 YYDKDF (reference sequence). CDR3 length: 15 amino acids. Trimming cost V 1 base and J 2 bases, with 11 bases left between them. CDR3 DNA sequence: TGTGCCACCAGCAGAGGGGACACGGAAAACTATGGCTACACCTTC. Its translation: CATSRGDTENYGYTF.

The chain uses TRBV4-2 and TRBJ2-7, with TRBD2 matching 12 bases. CDR1 and CDR2 from the germline V gene are LGHNA and YNFKEQ. The junction had 17 bases not matched to a gene; V was cut back by 4 bases and J by 4 bases. This CDR3 region has 19 residues. The CDR3 is CASSRGTSGLSPLPYEQYF. Here the CDR3 DNA reads TGTGCCAGCAGCCGCGGGACTAGCGGGCTCTCACCCCTACCTTACGAGCAGTACTTC.

This clonotype has just a few counts. This chain links TRBV11-2 with TRBJ2-2; 10 bases are a match to TRBD1. The V gene's germline CDR1 is SGHAT and CDR2 FQNNGV. This CDR3 contains 18 residues. The junction had 10 bases not matched to a gene; V was cut back by 5 bases and J by 1 base. DNA for the CDR3: TGTGCCAGCAGCCCCGGGACAGGGGCCTTTCTGAACACCGGGGAGCTGTTTTTT. Its protein product is CASSPGTGAFLNTGELFF.

This clonotype came up a few times. The V and J genes are TRBV18 and TRBJ2-7, with D possibly being TRBD1 (6 bases). With 0 bases removed from V and 4 bases from J, the gap between germline ends came to 10 bases. The CDR3 runs 14 residues. The germline V gene has CDR1 KGHSH and CDR2 LQKENI. CDR3: CASSPPGQSYEQYV. Here the CDR3 DNA reads TGTGCCAGCTCACCACCGGGACAAAGTTACGAGCAGTACGTC.

The chain has TRBV6-5 and TRBJ1-1; 7 bases fit TRBD1. There are 15 residues in the CDR3. V shed 2 bases, J shed 4 bases, and the junction held 7 bases outside the gene matches. In germline, CDR1 is MNHEY, CDR2 SVGAGI. The CDR3 DNA sequence: TGTGCCAGCAGTTACGCCCGAAGACAGGGCACTGAAGCTTTCTTT. It is translated as CASSYARRQGTEAFF.

The J gene is TRBJ2-3, the V gene TRBV4-3; no definite D call. CDR1 and CDR2 (germline): LGHNA, YSLEER. The germline V and J ends were trimmed by 0 bases and 4 bases, with 8 bases remaining between them. CDR3 length: 14 amino acids. CDR3 amino acids: CASSQDPLSDTQYF. In DNA, the CDR3 is TGCGCCAGCAGCCAAGACCCCCTATCAGATACGCAGTATTTT.

J is TRBJ2-7 and V is TRBV5-6, with unresolved D. Trimming stripped 4 bases from V and 3 bases from J, with 11 bases between. This CDR3 has 13 residues. The germline CDR1 and CDR2 sequences are SGHDT and YYEEEE. The CDR3 sequence: CASSPGLGYEQYF. The CDR3 nucleotides read TGTGCCAGCAGCCCCGGGCTAGGCTACGAGCAGTACTTC. The full variable domain, its missing parts supplied by reference TRBV5-6 and TRBJ2-7, is DAGVTQSPTHLIKTRGQQVTLRCSPKSGHDTVSWYQQALGQGPQFIFQYYEEEERQRGNFPDRFSGHQFPNYSSELNVNALLLGDSALYLCASSPGLGYEQYFGPGTRLTVT.

This chain connects TRBV28 to TRBJ2-5; tentative D call: TRBD1 (5 bases). Trimming pared 6 bases from V and 7 bases from J, leaving 18 bases between. The CDR3 is 14 amino acids. Per germline, CDR1 MDHEN and CDR2 SYDVKM. As DNA, the CDR3 is TGTGCCAGCAGCCCAGGACACCCTCTAGGGACCCAGTACTTC. Translation: CASSPGHPLGTQYF.

Remarks on this clonotype: This may come from a read error, since a much larger clone is one base off. The chain has TRBV7-8 and TRBJ1-5, with 9 positions matching TRBD1. Germline V lookup: CDR1 SGHVS, CDR2 FQNEAQ. The J segment lost 2 bases and the V segment lost 5 bases, leaving 4 bases of the junction unmatched. The CDR3 covers 15 residues. The CDR3 is CASSPRTGGNQPQHF. CDR3 DNA sequence: TGTGCCAGCAGCCCCAGGACAGGGGGCAATCAGCCCCAGCATTTT. The full variable domain, rest sourced from reference TRBV7-8 and TRBJ1-5, is GAGVSQSPRYKVAKRGQDVALRCDPISGHVSLFWYQQALGQGPEFLTYFQNEAQLDKSGLPSDRFFAERPEGSVSTLKIQRTQQEDSAVYLCASSPRTGGNQPQHFGDGTRLSIL.

The chain has TRBV14 and TRBJ1-1; 11 nucleotides align to TRBD1. The junction had 11 bases not matched to a gene; V was cut back by 4 bases and J by 7 bases. The V gene's germline CDR1 is SGHDN and CDR2 FVKESK. The CDR3 is 16 residues long. CDR3 DNA: TGTGCCAGCAGCCGGGTCCAAGCAGGGACAGGGGGTGAAGCTTTCTTT. Translation gives CASSRVQAGTGGEAFF.

This clonotype was seen only a few times. J is TRBJ1-1 and V is TRBV12-3 or TRBV12-4, with no clear D. CDR3 length equals 11 residues. Trimming stripped 4 bases from V and 7 bases from J, with 7 bases between. The CDR3 region has the DNA TGTGCCAGCAGTTGGGGTCTTGAAGCTTTCTTT. Residues: CASSWGLEAFF.

This clonotype has only a few counts. This chain links TRBV5-1 with TRBJ1-2; D is possibly TRBD1 (6 bases). The CDR3 is 14 amino acids. Trimming cost V 0 bases and J 6 bases, with 12 bases left between them. Germline CDR1 is SGHRS and CDR2 is YFSETQ. CDR3 nucleotides: TGCGCCAGCAGCTTGGCTTCGGGGGCCCATGGCTACACCTTC. Residues: CASSLASGAHGYTF.

This clonotype was counted only a few times. This chain joins TRBV6-5 and TRBJ2-1; 13 bases line up with TRBD2. Germline lookup yields CDR1 MNHEY and CDR2 SVGAGI. Losses at the gene ends were 6 bases for V and 8 bases for J; bases not matched to a gene: 10. The CDR3 has 16 amino acids. The CDR3 DNA reads as TGTGCCAGCAGGACGACTAGCGGGGGGCCCAAGGATGAGCAGTTCTTC. Translated: CASRTTSGGPKDEQFF.

The chain is built from TRBV5-1 and TRBJ2-7; D not resolved. Germline V gene data show CDR1 as SGHRS and CDR2 as YFSETQ. V gave up 7 bases and J gave up 5 bases, with 13 bases separating them. This CDR3 region has 12 residues. CDR3 bases: TGCGCCAGCCCGCCCCGATTAGACGAGCAGTACGTC. It is translated as CASPPRLDEQYV.

This clonotype was counted between two and nine times. The chain combines TRBV6-5 with TRBJ2-5, with 12 positions matching TRBD1. The CDR3 runs to 15 residues. Germline loops: CDR1 MNHEY, CDR2 SVGAGI. V lost 6 bases and J lost 5; bases outside the gene matches: 7. CDR3 bases: TGTGCCAGCAGGCCCGGGACAGGGGGCCGGGAGACCCAGTACTTC. It translates to CASRPGTGGRETQYF.

Only a few counts were recorded for this clonotype. This chain links TRBV19 with TRBJ1-2, with D perhaps matching TRBD1 (5 bases). Trimming took 5 bases from V and 8 from J, leaving 15 bases between them. Looked up from germline, CDR1 is LNHDA and CDR2 is SQIVND (reference sequence). The CDR3 covers 13 residues. Here the CDR3 reads CASSPRTFSGYTF. CDR3 sequence (DNA): TGTGCCAGTAGTCCCCGGACATTTTCCGGCTACACCTTC.

The chain links TRBV5-4 to TRBJ1-1; D gene uncertain. The V gene lost 4 bases and the J gene lost 1 base, with 14 bases spanning the gap. There are 15 residues in the CDR3. The germline V gene has CDR1 SGHNT and CDR2 YYREEE (reference sequence). CDR3 sequence reads: CASSPKVEGNTEAFF. The CDR3 DNA sequence: TGTGCCAGCAGCCCTAAGGTTGAGGGGAACACTGAAGCTTTCTTT.

This clonotype has only a few counts. The V and J genes are TRBV12-3 or TRBV12-4 and TRBJ2-1, with 10 positions matching TRBD2. V lost 2 bases and J lost 7; bases outside the gene matches: 5. The CDR3 consists of 15 residues. Here the CDR3 reads CASSLLIAGGNEQFF. The DNA of the CDR3 is TGTGCCAGCAGTTTATTGATAGCGGGGGGAAATGAGCAGTTCTTC.

The chain uses TRBV4-3 and TRBJ2-3; no clear D. CDR1 is LGHNA and CDR2 is YSLEER in the germline V gene. The length of the CDR3 is 15 residues. V gave up 4 bases and J gave up 2 bases, with 13 bases separating them. The CDR3: CASSLDGRDTDTQYF. DNA of the CDR3: TGCGCCAGCAGCCTCGACGGCCGAGACACAGATACGCAGTATTTT.

The rearrangement joins TRBV20-1 to TRBJ2-1; D is ambiguous. This CDR3 spans 10 amino acids. V shed 5 bases and J shed 6 bases, with 5 bases lying between them. Germline V gene sequence: CDR1 DFQATT, CDR2 SNEGSKA (reference sequence). CDR3 sequence reads: CSALGNEQFF. DNA for the CDR3: TGCAGTGCTCTAGGCAATGAGCAGTTCTTC.

This clonotype was counted only a few times. V gene TRBV4-2 combines with J gene TRBJ2-7; 7 nucleotides match TRBD1. CDR3 length equals 17 residues. J gave up 3 bases and V 4 bases, and 15 bases lay outside the gene matches. The germline V gene has CDR1 LGHNA and CDR2 YNFKEQ. CDR3 region: CASSPAPRGHCFYEQYV. The DNA of the CDR3 is TGTGCCAGCAGCCCGGCTCCTAGGGGGCATTGTTTCTACGAGCAGTACGTC.

The chain carries TRBV24-1 and TRBJ2-7, with TRBD2 identical over 12 bases. CDR3 length: 17 amino acids. J gave up 1 base and V 4 bases, and 7 bases lay outside the gene matches. Germline-derived CDR1 and CDR2 are KGHDR and SFDVKD. The CDR3 here is CATSEYGLAGRSYEQYF. The CDR3 nucleotides are TGTGCCACCAGTGAATACGGACTAGCGGGGCGTTCCTACGAGCAGTACTTC.

This clonotype was seen only a few times. The CDR3 DNA reads TGTGCCAGCAGCTCCGGCCGGGGGATGAACACTGAAGCTTTCTTT. Translating it yields CASSSGRGMNTEAFF. This chain uses TRBV5-4 with TRBJ1-1; TRBD1 is a possible D gene (5 bases). CDR1 and CDR2 from the germline V gene are SGHNT and YYREEE (reference sequence). CDR3 size: 15 residues. Trimming took 3 bases from V and 0 from J, leaving 12 bases between them.

This clonotype was counted only a few times. This chain uses TRBV12-5 with TRBJ1-1; D is possibly TRBD1 (5 bases). V lost 6 bases and J lost 4, with 12 bases in between. Germline V CDR1 and CDR2: LGHNT, FRNRAP. The CDR3 has 13 residues. CDR3 nucleotides: TGTGCTAGTGGCCCCGGGGGACGCACTGAAGCTTTCTTT. Residues: CASGPGGRTEAFF.